The clone carrying this T cell receptor (beta chain) was recorded many times. Its target is unknown. The record originates from a study of T-cell memory formation after mild COVID-19. Overall study context: The two donors had largely donor-specific TCR clusters. Study-level points and caveats: Memory sampled before infection contained some responding clones, suggesting cross-reactive memory joined.

TCRdb used MiXCR to reprocess the 5' RACE reads, holding one entry per CDR3 protein. The sample yields more than 80,000 distinct CDR3 sequences, around 12% seen once. Per the germline V gene, CDR1 is MNHEY and CDR2 is SVGEGT. Trimming at V came to 2 bases and at J to 2 bases, leaving 5 bases not matched to a gene. This CDR3 is 15 amino acids long. The material sequenced was PBMCs or a T cell subset sorted from them (not recorded which). The chain links TRBV6-2 or TRBV6-3 to TRBJ2-7, with 8 bases lining up with TRBD1. This clonotype was sampled from an adult woman who had mild COVID-19 (a few samples of this study predate the infection). Cell type and time point are not known. The CDR3 here is CASSYVGQGAYEQYF. CDR3 nucleotide sequence: TGTGCCAGCAGTTACGTTGGACAGGGCGCCTACGAGCAGTACTTC.